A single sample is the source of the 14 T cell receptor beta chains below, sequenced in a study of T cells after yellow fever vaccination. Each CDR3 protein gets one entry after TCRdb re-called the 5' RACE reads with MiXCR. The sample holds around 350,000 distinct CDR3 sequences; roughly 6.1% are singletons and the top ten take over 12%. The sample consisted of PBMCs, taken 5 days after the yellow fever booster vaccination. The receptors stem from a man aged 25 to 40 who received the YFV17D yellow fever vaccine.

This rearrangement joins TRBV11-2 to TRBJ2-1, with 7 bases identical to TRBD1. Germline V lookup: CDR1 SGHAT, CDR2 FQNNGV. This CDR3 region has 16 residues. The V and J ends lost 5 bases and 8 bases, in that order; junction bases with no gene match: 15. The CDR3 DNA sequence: TGTGCCAGCAGCGTAATGACAGGGCCGGTCGTCGATGAGCAGTTCTTC. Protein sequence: CASSVMTGPVVDEQFF.

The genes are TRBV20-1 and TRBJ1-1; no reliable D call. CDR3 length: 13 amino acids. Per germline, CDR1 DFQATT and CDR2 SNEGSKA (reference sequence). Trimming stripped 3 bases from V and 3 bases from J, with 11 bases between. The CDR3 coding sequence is TGCAGTGCTAGCTTGATGCCCGACACTGAAGCTTTCTTT. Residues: CSASLMPDTEAFF.

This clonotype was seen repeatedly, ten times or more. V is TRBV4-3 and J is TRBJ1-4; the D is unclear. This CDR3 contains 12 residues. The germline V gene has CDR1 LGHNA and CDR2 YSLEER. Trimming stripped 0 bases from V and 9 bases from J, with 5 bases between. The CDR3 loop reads CASSQEGQKLFF. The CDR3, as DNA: TGCGCCAGCAGCCAAGAGGGCCAAAAACTGTTTTTT.

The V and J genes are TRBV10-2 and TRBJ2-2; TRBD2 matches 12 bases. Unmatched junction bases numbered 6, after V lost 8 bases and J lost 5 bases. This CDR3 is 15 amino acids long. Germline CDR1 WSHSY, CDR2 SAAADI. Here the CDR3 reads CASELAGGGTGELFF. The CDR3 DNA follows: TGCGCCAGCGAACTAGCGGGAGGAGGTACCGGGGAGCTGTTTTTT.

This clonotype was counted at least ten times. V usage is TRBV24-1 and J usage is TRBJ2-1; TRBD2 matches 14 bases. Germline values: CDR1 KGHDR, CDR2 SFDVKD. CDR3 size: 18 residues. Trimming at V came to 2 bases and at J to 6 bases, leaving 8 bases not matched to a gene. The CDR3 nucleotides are TGTGCCACCAGTGATTCCCCCAGGACTAGCGGGAGGCCCAATGAGCAGTTCTTC. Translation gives CATSDSPRTSGRPNEQFF.

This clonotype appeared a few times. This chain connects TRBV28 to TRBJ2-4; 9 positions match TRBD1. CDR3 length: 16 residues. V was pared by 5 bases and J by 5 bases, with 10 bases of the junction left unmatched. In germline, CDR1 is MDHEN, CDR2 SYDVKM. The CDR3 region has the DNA TGTGCCAGCAGTCCAGGGGGACAGGGTGGGGAAAACATTCAGTACTTC. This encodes CASSPGGQGGENIQYF.

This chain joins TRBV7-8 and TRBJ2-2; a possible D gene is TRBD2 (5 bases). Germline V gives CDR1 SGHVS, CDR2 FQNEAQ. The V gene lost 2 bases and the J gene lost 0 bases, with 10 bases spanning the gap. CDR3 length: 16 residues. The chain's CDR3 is CASSLWERANTGELFF. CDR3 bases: TGTGCCAGCAGCTTATGGGAGAGGGCGAACACCGGGGAGCTGTTTTTT.

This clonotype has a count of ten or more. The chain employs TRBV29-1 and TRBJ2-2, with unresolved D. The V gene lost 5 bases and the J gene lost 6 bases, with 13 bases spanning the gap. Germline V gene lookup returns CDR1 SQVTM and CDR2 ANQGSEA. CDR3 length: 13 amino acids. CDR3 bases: TGCAGCGTTCAGAAAGAAACGCCCGGGGAGCTGTTTTTT. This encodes CSVQKETPGELFF.

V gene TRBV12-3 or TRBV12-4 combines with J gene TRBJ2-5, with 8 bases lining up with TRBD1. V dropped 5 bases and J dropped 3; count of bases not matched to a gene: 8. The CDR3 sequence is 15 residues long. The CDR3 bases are TGTGCCAGCAGTCGGGACAGGAGGGGGAAAGAGACCCAGTACTTC. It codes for CASSRDRRGKETQYF.

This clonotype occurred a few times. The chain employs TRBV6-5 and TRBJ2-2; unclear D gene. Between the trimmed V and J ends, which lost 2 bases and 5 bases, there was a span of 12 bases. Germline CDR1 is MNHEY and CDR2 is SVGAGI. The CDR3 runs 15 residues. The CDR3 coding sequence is TGTGCCAGCAGTTACAAAGGCACAACAACCGGGGAGCTGTTTTTT. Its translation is CASSYKGTTTGELFF.

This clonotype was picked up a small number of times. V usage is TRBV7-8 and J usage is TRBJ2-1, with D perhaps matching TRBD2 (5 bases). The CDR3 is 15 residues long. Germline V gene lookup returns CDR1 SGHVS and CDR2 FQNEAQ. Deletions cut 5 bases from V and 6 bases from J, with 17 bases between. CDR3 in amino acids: CASSPRRAQINEQFF. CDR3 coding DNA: TGTGCCAGCAGCCCGCGGCGGGCACAGATCAATGAGCAGTTCTTC.

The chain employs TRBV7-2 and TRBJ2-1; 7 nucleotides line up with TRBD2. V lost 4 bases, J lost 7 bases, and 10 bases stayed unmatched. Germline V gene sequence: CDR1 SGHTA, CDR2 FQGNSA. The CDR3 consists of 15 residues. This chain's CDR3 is CASSWSAGVGNEQFF. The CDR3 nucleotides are TGTGCCAGCAGCTGGTCTGCGGGAGTGGGTAATGAGCAGTTCTTC.

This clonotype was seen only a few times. CDR3 region: CASSHVTSGRAGELFF. Written as DNA, the CDR3 is TGTGCCAGCAGCCACGTGACAAGCGGGAGAGCCGGGGAGCTGTTTTTT. This chain links TRBV3-1 with TRBJ2-2, with 8 bases lining up with TRBD2. With 3 bases clipped from V and 6 bases from J, the junction kept 9 bases outside the gene matches. Germline assignment: CDR1 LGHDT and CDR2 YNNKEL (reference sequence). The CDR3 sequence is 16 residues long.

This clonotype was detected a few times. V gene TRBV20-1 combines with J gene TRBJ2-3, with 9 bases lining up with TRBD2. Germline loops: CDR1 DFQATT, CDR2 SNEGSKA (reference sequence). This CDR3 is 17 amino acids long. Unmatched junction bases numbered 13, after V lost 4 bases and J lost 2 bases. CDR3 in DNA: TGCAGTGCTACAGCGCGGGAGGGGCACCGACCCACAGATACGCAGTATTTT. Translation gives CSATAREGHRPTDTQYF.